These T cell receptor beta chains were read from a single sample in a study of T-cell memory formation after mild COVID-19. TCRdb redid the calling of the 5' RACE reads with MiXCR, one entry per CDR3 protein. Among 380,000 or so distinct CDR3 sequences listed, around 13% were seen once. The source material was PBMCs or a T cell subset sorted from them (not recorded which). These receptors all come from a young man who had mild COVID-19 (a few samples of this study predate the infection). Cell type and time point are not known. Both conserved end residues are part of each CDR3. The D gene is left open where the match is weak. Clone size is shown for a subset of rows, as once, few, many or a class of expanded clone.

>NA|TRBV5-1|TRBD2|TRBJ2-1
TGCGCCAGCAGCAGTTCTAGCGGGGTTAATGAGCAGTTCTTC
CASSSSSGVNEQFF
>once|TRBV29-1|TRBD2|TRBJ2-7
TGCAGCGTTGAAGGTAGCGGGAGGGCCGAGGAGTACGAGCAGTACTTC
CSVEGSGRAEEYEQYF
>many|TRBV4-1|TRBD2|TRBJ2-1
TGCGCCAGCAGCTTCGGGGGACTAGCGGGGGGTTCCCCACTTGATGAGCAGTTCTTC
CASSFGGLAGGSPLDEQFF
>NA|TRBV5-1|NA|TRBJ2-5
TGCGCCAGCATCGTTGGCAGCAATCATCAAGAGACCCAGTACTTC
CASIVGSNHQETQYF
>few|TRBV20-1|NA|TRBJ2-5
TGCAGTGCTCCGAATTGGCACGATAGAGTGGGCCAAGAGACCCAGTACTTC
CSAPNWHDRVGQETQYF
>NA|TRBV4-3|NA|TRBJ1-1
TGCGCCAGCAGCCGGGGCGGAGAAGTGCGGGGCAGAGCTTTCTTT
CASSRGGEVRGRAFF
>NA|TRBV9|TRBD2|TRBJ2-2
TGTGCCAGCAGCGTGGGACTAGCGGGGGGAGACGCGAACACCGGGGAGCTGTTTTTT
CASSVGLAGGDANTGELFF
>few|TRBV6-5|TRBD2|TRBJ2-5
TGTGCCAGCAGTCCGACTAGCGACCCCGAGACCCAGTACTTC
CASSPTSDPETQYF
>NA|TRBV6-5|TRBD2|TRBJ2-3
TGTGCCAGCAGCCGGCAGCGGGGGCGCCCGGATACGCAGTATTTT
CASSRQRGRPDTQYF
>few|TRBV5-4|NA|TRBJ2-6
TGTGCCAGCAGCCTGCAAGTTGGCTCTGGGGCCAACGTCCTGACTTTC
CASSLQVGSGANVLTF
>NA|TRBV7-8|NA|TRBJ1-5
TGTGCCAGCAGCTTGAAAATAGGGAGCCAGCCCCAGCATTTT
CASSLKIGSQPQHF
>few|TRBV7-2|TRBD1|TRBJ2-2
TGTGCCAGCAGCTGGACAGGGACGGCCGGGGAGCTGTTTTTT
CASSWTGTAGELFF
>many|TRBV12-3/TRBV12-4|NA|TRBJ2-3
TGTGCCAGCAGCCTGGACTCCTCCGATACGCAGTATTTT
CASSLDSSDTQYF
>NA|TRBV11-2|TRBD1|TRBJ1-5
TGTGCCAGCAGCTTAGGACAGGGGGGTTGGCCCCAGCATTTT
CASSLGQGGWPQHF
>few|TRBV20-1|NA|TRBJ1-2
TGCAGTGCTAGAGACTGGGGGAGGGATGGCTACACCTTC
CSARDWGRDGYTF
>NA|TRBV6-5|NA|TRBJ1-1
TGTGCCAGCAGCCTTCTACAGGGCCCCGGTGAAGCTTTCTTT
CASSLLQGPGEAFF
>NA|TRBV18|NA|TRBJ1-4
TGTGCCAGCTCGCTAATGACCGGAAAACTGTTTTTT
CASSLMTGKLFF
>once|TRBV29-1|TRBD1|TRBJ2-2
TGCAGCGTCTCGACGACAGGGACGGGGGAGCTGTTTTTT
CSVSTTGTGELFF